This record looks at one T cell receptor beta chain sequence and its context. Its matching antigen is unknown. This sample was taken from a study of vaccination and CD4 T cells after COVID-19. Cultured CD4+ T cells had their DNA profiled by the Oncomine TCR Beta short-read assay. TCRdb passed the PCR reads through MiXCR, listing each CDR3 protein once. The sample records some 12,000 distinct CDR3 sequences, 60% being singletons. This CDR3 is 10 amino acids long. Trimming removed 4 bases at V and 8 bases at J, with 6 bases between. Germline V gives CDR1 DFQATT, CDR2 SNEGSKA (reference sequence). Noted treatment: 10-day PBMC culture with coronavirus spike peptide pools or control peptides (ViraFEST assay). Study results and caveats: A median about 90% of convalescent patients' SARS-CoV-2-reactive clones emerged only after vaccination.

What was sequenced was CD4+ T cells from blood, cultured in vitro. The chain combines TRBV20-1 with TRBJ2-1, with a possible D match to TRBD1 (6 bases). The source is a human donor who had recovered from COVID-19. DNA for the CDR3: TGCAGTGCTACAGGGGATGAGCAGTTCTTC. The encoded protein is CSATGDEQFF.